These 21 T cell receptor beta chains originate from one sample sequenced in a study. TCRdb fed the 5' RACE reads into MiXCR, producing one record per CDR3 protein. The table shows about 32,000 distinct CDR3 sequences, with roughly 25% occurring only once. Sequenced material: memory CD4+ T cells sorted from blood. The subset: memory CD4+ T cells, CD4+CD45RO+CD25-. The receptors come from a female donor with breast cancer.

This clonotype ranks as medium-sized (0.01 to 0.1%). The chain joins TRBV4-1 to TRBJ1-2; 7 bases align to TRBD1. Germline values: CDR1 MGHRA, CDR2 YSYEKL. J was trimmed by 4 bases and V by 4 bases; bases with no gene match: 6. The CDR3 totals 14 residues. The CDR3 reads CASSRGQDGYGYTF. The CDR3 DNA follows: TGCGCCAGCAGCCGAGGACAGGATGGCTATGGCTACACCTTC.

Only a few counts were recorded for this clonotype. The rearrangement uses TRBV7-3 and TRBJ2-1; 13 bases align to TRBD2. V shed 5 bases, J shed 4 bases, and the junction held 11 bases outside the gene matches. This CDR3 has 18 residues. CDR1 and CDR2 from the germline V gene are SGHTA and FQGTGA. CDR3 residues: CASSPGTSGAEFYNEQFF. In DNA, the CDR3 is TGTGCCAGCAGCCCGGGGACTAGCGGGGCCGAGTTTTACAATGAGCAGTTCTTC.

This clonotype was counted many times. The rearrangement uses TRBV4-1 and TRBJ2-7, with D hard to call. The V end lost 2 bases, the J end lost 1 base, and 6 bases lay between the germline ends. Germline lookup yields CDR1 MGHRA and CDR2 YSYEKL. CDR3 size: 13 residues. The CDR3 bases are TGCGCCAGCAGCCAATACTCATCCTACGAGCAGTACTTC. It is translated as CASSQYSSYEQYF.

This clonotype was found a few times. CDR3 residues: CASSPTGAGEQYF. The CDR3 DNA sequence: TGTGCCAGCAGCCCTACAGGGGCGGGGGAGCAGTACTTC. The chain couples TRBV6-2 or TRBV6-3 to TRBJ2-7, with D tentatively TRBD1 (7 bases). The V and J ends lost 6 bases and 7 bases respectively, with 16 bases between them. Germline V CDR1 and CDR2: MNHEY, SVGEGT. The CDR3 consists of 13 residues.

With regard to this clonotype: Being one base from a much bigger clone, this may be a read error. V and J are TRBV4-2 and TRBJ2-1; no clear D gene. Germline loops: CDR1 LGHNA, CDR2 YNFKEQ. This CDR3 is 17 amino acids long. In nucleotides, the CDR3 is TGTGCCAGCAGCCAAGATCTTAAACTTGCCTCCTACAATAAGCAGTTCTTC. It is translated as CASSQDLKLASYNKQFF.

This clonotype counts as medium-sized. The chain carries TRBV6-5 and TRBJ1-5; weak D call: TRBD1 (6 bases). This CDR3 is built from 15 residues. The V end was cut by 0 bases, the J end by 4 bases, with 10 bases between. The germline V gene has CDR1 MNHEY and CDR2 SVGAGI. CDR3 loop: CASSYSTGPNQPQHF. Written as DNA, the CDR3 is TGTGCCAGCAGTTACTCTACAGGGCCTAATCAGCCCCAGCATTTT.

CDR3 loop: CAWSSGIQFF. In nucleotides, the CDR3 is TGTGCCTGGAGTAGCGGGATCCAGTTCTTC. The chain is built from TRBV30 and TRBJ2-1; 7 nucleotides line up with TRBD2. The germline V gene has CDR1 GTSNPN and CDR2 SVGIG (reference sequence). This CDR3 spans 10 amino acids. Unmatched junction bases numbered 2, after V lost 2 bases and J lost 13 bases.

This clonotype was counted many times. This rearrangement joins TRBV12-3 or TRBV12-4 to TRBJ1-5; tentative D call: TRBD1 (5 bases). CDR3 length: 14 residues. V was shortened by 6 bases and J by 4 bases, with 13 bases between the two germline ends. CDR3 sequence reads: CASSPTASNQPQHF. The CDR3 DNA sequence: TGTGCCAGCAGCCCGACAGCCTCTAATCAGCCCCAGCATTTT.

This clonotype was recorded at least ten times. At one end, the junction sequence differs from germline, possibly due to a read error. V and J are TRBV7-2 and TRBJ2-3; D remains unclear. Per the germline V gene, CDR1 is SGHTA and CDR2 is FQGNSA. The CDR3 sequence is 14 residues long. The CDR3 DNA sequence: TGTGCCAGCAGCTTAGTAGGGCGCACTGATACGCAGTATTTT. Translated, it gives CASSLVGRTDTQYF.

This clonotype occurred many times. The V call is TRBV9, the J call TRBJ2-3; D is ambiguous. In germline, CDR1 is SGDLS, CDR2 YYNGEE. The CDR3 has 15 amino acids. With 3 bases removed from V and 1 base from J, the gap between germline ends came to 12 bases. The DNA for the CDR3 is TGTGCCAGCAGCGGGAGCGTGGTCCGCACAGATACGCAGTATTTT. This gives the protein CASSGSVVRTDTQYF.

This clonotype was counted a few times. Written as DNA, the CDR3 is TGTGCCAGCAGCTTAGGGTTAGGGGACAATGAGCAGTTCTTC. Translated, it gives CASSLGLGDNEQFF. The genes are TRBV7-9 and TRBJ2-1, with D possibly being TRBD1 (5 bases). V shed 1 base and J shed 5 bases, with 9 bases lying between them. Looked up from germline, CDR1 is SEHNR and CDR2 is FQNEAQ (reference sequence). The CDR3 totals 14 residues. Using reference TRBV7-9 and TRBJ2-1 for the parts outside the CDR3, the full variable domain is DTGVSQNPRHKITKRGQNVTFRCDPISEHNRLYWYRQTLGQGPEFLTYFQNEAQLEKSRLLSDRFSAERPKGSFSTLEIQRTEQGDSAMYLCASSLGLGDNEQFFGPGTRLTVL.

A few counts support this clonotype. A read error may account for a junction end that differs from germline. This chain uses TRBV10-3 with TRBJ2-1, with 12 bases that match TRBD2. In germline, CDR1 is ENHRY, CDR2 SYGVKD. The CDR3 totals 15 residues. The DNA of the CDR3 is TGTGCCGTCAGCCGGACTAGCGGGATTTCAAATGAGCAGTTCTTC. Translated, it gives CAVSRTSGISNEQFF.

This clonotype was counted between two and nine times. J is TRBJ2-1 and V is TRBV5-1, with TRBD2 matching 8 bases. The junction had 9 bases not matched to a gene; V was cut back by 4 bases and J by 6 bases. The CDR3 loop spans 15 amino acids. The germline V gene encodes CDR1 SGHRS and CDR2 YFSETQ. The DNA for the CDR3 is TGCGCCAGCAGCCCGGGGGGGGGCCGGGGCAATGAGCAGTTCTTC. This codes for CASSPGGGRGNEQFF.

In this sample, this clonotype turned up a few times. V and J are TRBV6-2 or TRBV6-3 and TRBJ2-7, with D possibly TRBD1 on 5 matching bases. Per germline, CDR1 MNHEY and CDR2 SVGEGT. Trimming took 5 bases from V and 1 from J, leaving 15 bases between them. The CDR3 has 15 residues. The CDR3 DNA reads as TGTGCCAGCAGTGACGGGCCCCGACAGTCCTACGAGCAGTACTTC. Translation: CASSDGPRQSYEQYF.

This clonotype has a count of ten or more. This chain uses TRBV19 with TRBJ1-1; D call uncertain. This CDR3 region has 13 residues. V was cut by 5 bases and J by 3 bases, with 10 bases left in between. Germline V CDR1 and CDR2: LNHDA, SQIVND (reference sequence). The CDR3 nucleotides read TGTGCCAGTAGTGCTGCAGCCTACACTGAAGCTTTCTTT. It specifies CASSAAAYTEAFF.

This clonotype has more than one count but fewer than ten. Written as DNA, the CDR3 is TGTGCCAGCAAATCGTCTGGGGCCAACGTCCTGACTTTC. This encodes CASKSSGANVLTF. The V and J genes are TRBV9 and TRBJ2-6, with no clear D. The CDR3 runs to 13 residues. The germline V gene encodes CDR1 SGDLS and CDR2 YYNGEE. V was clipped by 6 bases and J by 1 base, with 5 bases between them.

With respect to this clonotype: A read error may be the cause here, since a much bigger clone is one base away. Because it lacks the conserved phenylalanine or tryptophan at the end, this CDR3 is likely a read error. The chain has TRBV7-8 and TRBJ2-1; D gene uncertain. The CDR3 runs 13 residues. CDR1 and CDR2 from the germline V gene are SGHVS and FQNEAQ. The V gene lost 2 bases and the J gene lost 0 bases, with 2 bases spanning the gap. CDR3 coding DNA: TGTGCCAGCAGCTTACGCTCCTACAATGAGCAGTTCCTC. It codes for CASSLRSYNEQFL.

This clonotype was detected ten times or more. CDR3 sequence (DNA): TGTGCCAGCAGCCTAACACAGGGGGCTAGCTATGGCTACACCTTC. It is translated as CASSLTQGASYGYTF. The chain uses TRBV7-2 and TRBJ1-2; 9 bases match TRBD1. CDR3 size: 15 residues. Germline lookup yields CDR1 SGHTA and CDR2 FQGNSA. V trimming: 5 bases; J trimming: 4 bases; junction bases outside the gene matches: 8.

This clonotype was seen repeatedly, ten times or more. This rearrangement joins TRBV5-1 to TRBJ2-2; 9 nucleotides agree with TRBD1. V shed 4 bases and J 1 base; nucleotides not matched to a gene: 8. Germline V gives CDR1 SGHRS, CDR2 YFSETQ. This CDR3 spans 17 amino acids. The CDR3, as DNA: TGCGCCAGCAGCATCCATGGACAGGGGCAGAACACCGGGGAGCTGTTTTTT. Amino acid sequence: CASSIHGQGQNTGELFF.

The chain is built from TRBV27 and TRBJ2-1, with TRBD1 matching 7 bases. Unmatched junction bases numbered 6, after V lost 2 bases and J lost 2 bases. The CDR3 is 16 amino acids. Germline V gene sequence: CDR1 MNHEY, CDR2 SMNVEV (reference sequence). CDR3 sequence reads: CASSLSRQGAYNEQFF. The CDR3 DNA reads as TGTGCCAGCAGTTTAAGTCGGCAGGGGGCCTACAATGAGCAGTTCTTC.

This clonotype was detected many times. This rearrangement joins TRBV5-1 to TRBJ2-7, with 10 bases that match TRBD2. Germline V gene data show CDR1 as SGHRS and CDR2 as YFSETQ. V lost 4 bases and J lost 3; bases outside the gene matches: 7. The CDR3 is 15 residues long. CDR3 amino acids: CASSAAGGSHYEQYF. The CDR3 nucleotides are TGCGCCAGCAGCGCAGCGGGAGGGTCCCACTACGAGCAGTACTTC.